This TCR beta chain is drawn from a study of monozygotic twins with inflammatory bowel disease (dated by TCRdb to the late 2010s). Describing the broader study: A total of approximately 28 monozygotic twin pairs were included in the full study, comprising nine German pairs (four IBD-concordant, five IBD-discordant) and 19 IBD-discordant Danish pairs. Each individual had, on average, about 151 000 unique TCRalpha sequences and 181 000 unique TCRbeta sequences available for analysis. Disease-associated traits were sought mainly through comparisons between IBD patients and their genetically identical healthy co-twins within discordant pairs.

Comment on this clonotype: Its antigen remains undetermined.

Receptor libraries were prepared by 5' RACE. Preparation of each TCR library used approximately 4,000 ng of total RNA. For each sample, cDNA was synthesized in eight separate reactions using SMARTScribe reverse transcriptase. During cDNA synthesis, template switching was used to introduce unique molecular identifiers that contained a 6-nucleotide sample barcode. Two nested PCRs of roughly 15 and 9 cycles amplified the TCRalpha and TCRbeta cDNA, and bead purification followed each PCR. Before amplification, the cDNA was treated with uracil DNA-glycosylase and purified using the QIAquick PCR purification kit. The second PCR was the step at which Illumina TruSeq-compatible adapters and sample-specific barcodes were added. TapeStation and Qubit were used to check library quality and concentration, and roughly 4.6 ng of each library was pooled. Pooled libraries were sequenced on an Illumina HiSeq2500 single-index Rapid Run with 2 x 100 bp reads and custom sequencing primers. The study's processing was this. PCR and sequencing errors were corrected by UMI-based consensus assembly using MiGEC version 1.2.6. MiXCR version 2.1.1 was used to carry out V(D)J alignment, clonotype assembly and CDR3 extraction. To normalise gene usage, clonotype sharing and MAIT/NKT TCR abundance, the analysis used the top 1000, 10 000 and 20 000 clonotypes per sample. After downsampling to 27 000 UMIs, diversity was calculated as the inverse Simpson index using the vegan R package. Paired Mann-Whitney U tests were applied to discordant twin pairs, with Benjamini-Hochberg correction for multiple testing. TCRdb reprocessed the reads, so every CDR3 protein sequence counts as one entry and DNA is not shown. TCRdb, not the authors, supplied the V and J calls. The sample table holds some 210,000 distinct CDR3 sequences. Together, the top ten hold 1.6% of the sample.

Here is what the overall study found, with its caveats: Distinction between different T cell subtypes could not be achieved in the analysis. Repertoire similarity did not differ between concordant and discordant twins, which could be due to limited statistical power. The results gave no support for a single strong signal or clonotype linked to IBD. Because patients were on differing immunosuppressive treatments, the repertoires may have picked up extra background noise and inter-individual variability. Fewer clonotypes were shared with other individuals by IBD patients than by healthy twins, most markedly in patients showing signs of disease activity. TCRbeta repertoire diversity, by inverse Simpson index, was decreased in IBD patients compared with their healthy co-twins.

A roughly 2.4 ml peripheral blood sample was drawn into PAXgene tubes per donor and stored at -80°C. Without any T cell sorting, total RNA was extracted from whole blood using the PAXgene blood miRNA kit on an automated QIAcube. Deep TCRalpha and TCRbeta repertoire profiling with unique molecular barcoding was performed on peripheral blood of monozygotic twin pairs concordant or discordant for inflammatory bowel disease. Smoking habits were recorded for all twin pairs, and each individual was classified as a current, former or never smoker. The receptor's source is a human donor with ulcerative colitis or Crohn's disease, or a healthy co-twin of an affected twin (not recorded which). Sequencing input: blood.

The CDR3 has the sequence CASSFSLGQGRHEQYF. Rearrangement joined TRBV5-1 to TRBJ2-7; TCRdb selects TRBD1, and the lack of DNA leaves this call unchecked. Counted from cysteine to phenylalanine, this CDR3 has 16 amino acids. No DNA was logged. The germline V gene supplies CDR1 SGHRS and CDR2 YFSETQ.